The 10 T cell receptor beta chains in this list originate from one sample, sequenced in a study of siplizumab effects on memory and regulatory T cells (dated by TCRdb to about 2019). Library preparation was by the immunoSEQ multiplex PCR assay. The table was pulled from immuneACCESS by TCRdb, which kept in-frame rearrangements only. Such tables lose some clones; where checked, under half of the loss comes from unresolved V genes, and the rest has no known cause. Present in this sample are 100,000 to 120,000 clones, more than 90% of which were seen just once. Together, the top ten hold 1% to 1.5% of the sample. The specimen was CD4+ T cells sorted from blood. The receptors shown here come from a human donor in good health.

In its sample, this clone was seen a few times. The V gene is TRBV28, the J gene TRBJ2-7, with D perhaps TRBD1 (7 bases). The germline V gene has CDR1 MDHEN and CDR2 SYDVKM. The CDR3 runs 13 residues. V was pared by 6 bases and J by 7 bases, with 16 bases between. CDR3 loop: CASSRRGRKEQYF. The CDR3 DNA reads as TGTGCCAGCAGCCGGAGGGGGCGCAAGGAGCAGTACTTC. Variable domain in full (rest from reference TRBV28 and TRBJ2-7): DVKVTQSSRYLVKRTGEKVFLECVQDMDHENMFWYRQDPGLGLRLIYFSYDVKMKEKGDIPEGYSVSREKKERFSLILESASTNQTSMYLCASSRRGRKEQYFGPGTRLTVT.

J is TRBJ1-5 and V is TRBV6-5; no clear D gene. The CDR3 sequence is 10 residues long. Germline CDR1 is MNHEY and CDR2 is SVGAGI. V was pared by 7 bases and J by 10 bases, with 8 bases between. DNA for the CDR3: TGTGCCAGCAATAGGAGTCCCCAGCATTTT. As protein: CASNRSPQHF.

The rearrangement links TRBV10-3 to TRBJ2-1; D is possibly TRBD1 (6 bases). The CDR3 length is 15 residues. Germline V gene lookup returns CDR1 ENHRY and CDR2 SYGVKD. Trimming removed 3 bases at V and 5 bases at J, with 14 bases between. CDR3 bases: TGTGCCATCAGTGATCGGACAGCAGGTAACAATGAGCAGTTCTTC. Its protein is CAISDRTAGNNEQFF.

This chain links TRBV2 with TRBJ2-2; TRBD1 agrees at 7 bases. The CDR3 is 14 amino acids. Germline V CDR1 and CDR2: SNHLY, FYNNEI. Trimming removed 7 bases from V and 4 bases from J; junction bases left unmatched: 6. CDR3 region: CASKGAFSTGELFF. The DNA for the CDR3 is TGTGCCAGCAAGGGGGCCTTTAGCACCGGGGAGCTGTTTTTT.

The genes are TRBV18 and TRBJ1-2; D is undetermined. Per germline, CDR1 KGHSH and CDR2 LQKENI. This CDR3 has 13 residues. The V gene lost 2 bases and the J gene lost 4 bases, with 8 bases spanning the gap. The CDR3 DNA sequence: TGTGCCAGCTCACCAGACGGAACCTATGGCTACACCTTC. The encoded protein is CASSPDGTYGYTF.

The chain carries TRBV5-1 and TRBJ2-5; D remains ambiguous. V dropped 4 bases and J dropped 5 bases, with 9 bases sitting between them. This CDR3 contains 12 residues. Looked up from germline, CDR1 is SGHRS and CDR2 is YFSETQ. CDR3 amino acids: CASSTGWETQYF. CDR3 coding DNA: TGCGCCAGCAGCACGGGTTGGGAGACCCAGTACTTC. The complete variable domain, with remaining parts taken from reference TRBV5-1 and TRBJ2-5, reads KAGVTQTPRYLIKTRGQQVTLSCSPISGHRSVSWYQQTPGQGLQFLFEYFSETQRNKGNFPGRFSGRQFSNSRSEMNVSTLELGDSALYLCASSTGWETQYFGPGTRLLVL.

The CDR3 spells CASSLTRGYEQYF. The DNA of the CDR3 is TGTGCCAGCAGCTTAACCCGAGGTTACGAGCAGTACTTC. The V gene is TRBV7-3, the J gene TRBJ2-7; D not resolved. The germline V gene has CDR1 SGHTA and CDR2 FQGTGA. Trimming stripped 0 bases from V and 4 bases from J, with 7 bases between. The CDR3 sequence is 13 residues long.

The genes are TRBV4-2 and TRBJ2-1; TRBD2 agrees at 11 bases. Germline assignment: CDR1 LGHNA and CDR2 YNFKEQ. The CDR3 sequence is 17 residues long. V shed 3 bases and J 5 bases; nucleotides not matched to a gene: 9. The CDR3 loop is CASSQSMPGLADNEQFF. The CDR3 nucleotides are TGTGCCAGCAGCCAGTCCATGCCGGGACTAGCGGACAATGAGCAGTTCTTC.

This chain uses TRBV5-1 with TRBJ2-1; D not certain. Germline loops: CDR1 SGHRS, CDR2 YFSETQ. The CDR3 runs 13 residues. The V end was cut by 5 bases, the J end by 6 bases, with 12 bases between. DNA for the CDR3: TGCGCCAGCAGATCGGTGGGCGGCAATGAGCAGTTCTTC. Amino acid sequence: CASRSVGGNEQFF.

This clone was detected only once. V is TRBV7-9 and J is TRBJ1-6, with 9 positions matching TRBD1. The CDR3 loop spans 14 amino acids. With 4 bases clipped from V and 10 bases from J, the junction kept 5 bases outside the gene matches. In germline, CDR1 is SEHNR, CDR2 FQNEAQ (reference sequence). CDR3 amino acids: CASSSGTGTSPLHF. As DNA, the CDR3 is TGTGCCAGCAGCTCCGGGACAGGGACCTCACCCCTCCACTTT.